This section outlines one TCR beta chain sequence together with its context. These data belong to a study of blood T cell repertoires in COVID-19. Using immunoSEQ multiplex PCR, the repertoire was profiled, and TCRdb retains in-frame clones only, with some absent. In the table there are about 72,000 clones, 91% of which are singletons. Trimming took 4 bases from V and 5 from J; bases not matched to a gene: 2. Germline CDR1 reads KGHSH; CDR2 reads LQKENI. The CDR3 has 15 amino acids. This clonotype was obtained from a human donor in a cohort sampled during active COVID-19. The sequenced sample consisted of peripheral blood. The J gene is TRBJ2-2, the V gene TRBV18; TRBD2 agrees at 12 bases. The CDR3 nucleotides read TGTGCCAGCTCACTCGGGACTAGCGGGACCGGGGAGCTGTTTTTT. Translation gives CASSLGTSGTGELFF.